This TCR beta chain was sequenced in a study of identical twins. The CDR3 is made up of 15 amino acids. Per germline, CDR1 SGHDN and CDR2 FVKESK. Using its own MiXCR run on the 5' RACE reads, TCRdb lists one record per CDR3 protein. The table records 1.5 million to 2 million distinct CDR3 sequences, less than 40% of them present only once. The V call is TRBV14, the J call TRBJ2-1, with 9 positions matching TRBD2. The DNA matches TRBJ2-7 better at its end, which makes the J call doubtful. Sequencing was performed on cord blood. This TCR was sampled from a newborn girl in good health. In DNA, the CDR3 is TGTGCCAGCAGTGCGGGGGGGGGCTCCTACAATGAGCAGTACTTC. Protein: CASSAGGGSYNEQYF.